A selection of T cell receptor beta chains follows, all from one sample in a study of radiotherapy plus CTLA-4 blockade in lung cancer. The protocol was immunoSEQ multiplex PCR, while the TCRdb copy is restricted to in-frame clones and leaves out a portion. There are more than 95,000 clones in the sample; roughly 74% occur only once, and 2.5% to 3% lies in the top ten. This sample comprised peripheral blood, obtained from a patient treated with radiotherapy plus ipilimumab. The origin of the receptors is a human donor with non-small cell lung cancer who had a partial response to radiotherapy plus ipilimumab. Some clones in this sample may be carry-over from other donors' samples. The CDR3 runs from the conserved cysteine through the conserved F or W. The D gene is left open where the match is weak. Only part of the rows carry a size: once, few, many, or a class if the clone is expanded.

d_call: -; j_call: TRBJ2-7; v_call: TRBV6-1; clone_size: -; cdr3_nt: TGTGCCAGCAGTGAATGGTGGCCAGCGGGTCGCTACGAGCAGTACTTC; cdr3_aa: CASSEWWPAGRYEQYF
d_call: TRBD1; j_call: TRBJ1-1; v_call: TRBV5-1; clone_size: -; cdr3_nt: TGCGCCAGCTCTCCCCGACAGGGCCACCCTAACACTGAAGCTTTCTTT; cdr3_aa: CASSPRQGHPNTEAFF
d_call: TRBD2; j_call: TRBJ2-1; v_call: TRBV7-2; clone_size: -; cdr3_nt: TGTGCCAGCAGCACGCGACTAGCGGGAGAAGATGAGCAGTTCTTC; cdr3_aa: CASSTRLAGEDEQFF
d_call: TRBD1; j_call: TRBJ1-2; v_call: TRBV27; clone_size: -; cdr3_nt: TGTGCCAGCAGTTTAAGGGGACAGCCCCCCAACTATGGCTACACCTTC; cdr3_aa: CASSLRGQPPNYGYTF
d_call: -; j_call: TRBJ2-1; v_call: TRBV27; clone_size: few; cdr3_nt: TGTGCCAGCAGTTTAAATAGCTTCGGGCGGGCCCCCTACAATGAGCAGTTCTTC; cdr3_aa: CASSLNSFGRAPYNEQFF
d_call: -; j_call: TRBJ1-2; v_call: TRBV19; clone_size: -; cdr3_nt: TGTGCCAGTAGTCCCCAGACAGCTTACTATGGCTACACCTTC; cdr3_aa: CASSPQTAYYGYTF
d_call: TRBD2; j_call: TRBJ2-1; v_call: TRBV7-8; clone_size: -; cdr3_nt: TGTGCCAGCAGCTCGGTACTAGCGGGGGGCTCCTACAATGAGCAGTTCTTC; cdr3_aa: CASSSVLAGGSYNEQFF
d_call: -; j_call: TRBJ2-5; v_call: TRBV19; clone_size: few; cdr3_nt: TGTGCCAGTAGTATTCGGGACCAAGAGACCCAGTACTTC; cdr3_aa: CASSIRDQETQYF
d_call: -; j_call: TRBJ1-4; v_call: TRBV11-2; clone_size: -; cdr3_nt: TGTGCCAGCAGCCATACGGGAAGGCCTGAAAAACTGTTTTTT; cdr3_aa: CASSHTGRPEKLFF
d_call: -; j_call: TRBJ2-5; v_call: TRBV5-4; clone_size: -; cdr3_nt: TGTGCCAGCAGCTTAGAGCCCCAAGAGACCCAGTACTTC; cdr3_aa: CASSLEPQETQYF
d_call: -; j_call: TRBJ1-6; v_call: TRBV7-2; clone_size: -; cdr3_nt: TGTGCCAGCAGCTTAGAGGCAGGGGAGAGGTCACCCCTCCACTTT; cdr3_aa: CASSLEAGERSPLHF
d_call: -; j_call: TRBJ1-5; v_call: TRBV7-9; clone_size: -; cdr3_nt: TGTGCCAGCAGCCTGGAGACTCAGCCCCAGCATTTT; cdr3_aa: CASSLETQPQHF
d_call: TRBD1; j_call: TRBJ2-5; v_call: TRBV11-2; clone_size: -; cdr3_nt: TGTGCCAGCAGCTTAGGGGACAGGGACGAGACCCAGTACTTC; cdr3_aa: CASSLGDRDETQYF
d_call: -; j_call: TRBJ1-5; v_call: TRBV19; clone_size: -; cdr3_nt: TGTGCCAGTAGTACTAGGACAGCCGATGGCAATCAGCCCCAGCATTTT; cdr3_aa: CASSTRTADGNQPQHF
d_call: -; j_call: TRBJ1-6; v_call: TRBV5-4; clone_size: few; cdr3_nt: TGTGCCAGCAGCTTGCGAGGGATGGCGGCTTCACCCCTCCACTTT; cdr3_aa: CASSLRGMAASPLHF
d_call: -; j_call: TRBJ2-1; v_call: TRBV12-2; clone_size: -; cdr3_nt: TGTGCAAGTCGCTTGGGGAGCGGGAGTTCGTACAATGAGCAGTTCTTC; cdr3_aa: CASRLGSGSSYNEQFF
d_call: TRBD2; j_call: TRBJ2-3; v_call: TRBV19; clone_size: once; cdr3_nt: TGTGCCAGTAGGGGTCTAGCGGGGTCGAGCGGTACGCAGTATTTT; cdr3_aa: CASRGLAGSSGTQYF